A selection of T cell receptor beta chains follows, all from one sample in a study of T cell responses to AZD1222 COVID-19 vaccine. Here immunoSEQ multiplex PCR was the method, and the copy in TCRdb shows in-frame clones only, minus some. The profile shows 130,000 to 150,000 clones, roughly 92% of them singletons. The sequenced sample was peripheral blood, obtained on day 0 of AZD1222 vaccination. The source of these receptors is an adult in good health. The conserved cysteine and the conserved F or W are not part of the CDR3 here. A D gene is named only where the DNA matches it firmly. Expanded clones get a size class; other rows say once, few or many, or leave the size out.

CDR3 length	D gene	J gene	V gene	clone size	CDR3 protein
14	TRBD2	TRBJ2-7	TRBV6-2/TRBV6-3	.	ASSYPGTKNSYEQY
13	TRBD1	TRBJ2-3	TRBV5-1	once	ASSTGQGYTDTQY
14	.	TRBJ2-1	TRBV3-1/TRBV3-2	.	ASSQGSWGFKDEQF
12	.	TRBJ1-4	TRBV4-1	.	ASSYRISNEKLF
10	.	TRBJ1-1	TRBV11-3	.	ASSSRNTEAF
11	.	TRBJ1-5	TRBV18	.	ASSPQGGEPQH
14	.	TRBJ2-1	TRBV9	.	ASSVAGSHGGNEQF
14	TRBD2	TRBJ2-3	TRBV29-1	.	SGWSLGLAGTDTQY
12	.	TRBJ2-7	TRBV2	.	ASRYLSSFEGQY
11	TRBD2	TRBJ2-7	TRBV5-6	.	ASSSAGGYEQY
13	TRBD1	TRBJ2-7	TRBV7-9	.	ASSDPGQGYNEQY
11	.	TRBJ2-1	TRBV12-3/TRBV12-4	.	ASSPTGMDEQF
10	.	TRBJ2-1	TRBV30	.	AWTRGANEQF
12	TRBD1	TRBJ1-2	TRBV7-3	.	ASSLETGVGGYT
14	.	TRBJ2-5	TRBV28	.	ASSFFLSSGVEAQY
11	TRBD2	TRBJ2-1	TRBV5-1	once	ASSLGLANEQF
10	.	TRBJ1-2	TRBV28	.	ASSYSLYGYT
15	.	TRBJ2-2	TRBV7-9	few	ASSRSGTHTPTGELF
10	TRBD1	TRBJ1-1	TRBV5-4	.	ATGTGLTEAF